The 8 T cell receptor beta chains in this list originate from one sample, sequenced in a study of long-term antiretroviral therapy in people with HIV. Samples were assayed with immunoSEQ v3.0 at survey level. The method was immunoSEQ multiplex PCR; TCRdb's version includes in-frame clones alone and lacks a portion of them. This sample has about 35,000 clones, with around 74% found just once. Sequences were derived from unsorted PBMCs, sampled 3 years after starting antiretroviral therapy. The receptor source for this set is a middle-aged man with HIV.

This chain joins TRBV6-5 and TRBJ1-2, with D tentatively TRBD1 (5 bases). Trimming cost V 10 bases and J 0 bases, with 12 bases left between them. The CDR3 extends over 13 amino acids. Germline CDR1 is MNHEY and CDR2 is SVGAGI. The CDR3 coding sequence is TGTGCCACTAGACAGACTACTAACTATGGCTACACCTTC. This translates into CATRQTTNYGYTF.

This clone was counted a few times. The chain recombines TRBV10-3 with TRBJ2-2; TRBD1 matches at 10 bases. This CDR3 contains 17 residues. Germline lookup yields CDR1 ENHRY and CDR2 SYGVKD. The V gene end was trimmed by 2 bases and the J gene end by 2 bases; junction bases not matched to a gene: 5. The CDR3 protein is CAISEPDRGDNTGELFF. Written as DNA, the CDR3 is TGTGCCATCAGTGAGCCGGACAGGGGGGACAACACCGGGGAGCTGTTTTTT.

This clone was observed a single time. The V call is TRBV7-6, the J call TRBJ2-7; 10 bases map to TRBD1. Germline loops: CDR1 SGHVS, CDR2 FNYEAQ. Germline trimming cut 5 bases from V and 4 bases from J; bases unmatched to any gene: 11. The CDR3 spans 16 residues. The CDR3 is CASSPEGWGQGYEQYF. The CDR3 DNA is TGTGCCAGCAGCCCAGAGGGTTGGGGACAGGGGTACGAGCAGTACTTC.

The CDR3 bases are TGTGCCAGTAGTTTGGACAGGGGGCGCGACTATGGCTACACCTTC. Its translation is CASSLDRGRDYGYTF. This chain connects TRBV19 to TRBJ1-2, with 11 bases fitting TRBD1. Trimming removed 5 bases from V and 3 bases from J; junction bases left unmatched: 5. Germline values: CDR1 LNHDA, CDR2 SQIVND (reference sequence). CDR3 length equals 15 residues.

The rearrangement uses TRBV6-1 and TRBJ1-2; possible D gene TRBD1, 5 bases. Between the trimmed V and J ends, which lost 0 bases and 3 bases, there was a span of 8 bases. CDR3 length: 14 amino acids. CDR1 and CDR2 (germline): MNHNS, SASEGT. The CDR3: CASSEAQGDYGYTF. The CDR3 coding sequence is TGTGCCAGCAGTGAAGCGCAAGGGGACTATGGCTACACCTTC.

The V and J genes are TRBV6-1 and TRBJ1-4, with a weak D call TRBD1 (5 bases). This CDR3 spans 15 amino acids. The germline CDR1 and CDR2 sequences are MNHNS and SASEGT. V was shortened by 3 bases and J by 6 bases, with 14 bases between the two germline ends. The CDR3 here is CASSDLGDGYEKLFF. The CDR3 DNA sequence: TGTGCCAGCAGTGATTTGGGGGACGGCTATGAAAAACTGTTTTTT.

In the case of this clone: The junction departs from germline at one end; a sequencing error may be responsible. The genes are TRBV18 and TRBJ2-7; D perhaps matches TRBD1 (6 bases). Germline lookup yields CDR1 KGHSH and CDR2 LQKENI. The CDR3 contains 16 residues. CDR3 in amino acids: CASSPRRTAEAYEQYF. CDR3 DNA sequence: TGTGCCAGCTCCCCACGACGGACAGCGGAAGCCTACGAGCAGTACTTC.

CDR3 sequence reads: CASRYQGDGYTF. CDR3 nucleotide sequence: TGCGCCAGCAGATATCAGGGGGATGGCTACACCTTC. This chain uses TRBV5-1 with TRBJ1-2; 7 bases align to TRBD1. Germline V gene lookup returns CDR1 SGHRS and CDR2 YFSETQ. The CDR3 consists of 12 residues. V lost 5 bases to trimming and J lost 6 bases; unmatched junction nucleotides: 4.